The entry that follows covers one TCR beta chain sequence. Antigen specificity is unknown. The sample comes from a study of cytomegalovirus exposure and HLA in healthy donors. Regarding the study as a whole: Serostatus for CMV was the only available immune exposure information. A missense variant in DCLRE1C was later tied to TCR beta V- and J-gene trimming.

13 Jbeta primers and 60 Vbeta primers were used for the PCR. Assay: immunoSEQ multiplex PCR; the TCRdb copy retains only in-frame clones and omits some. The sample lists fewer than 150,000 clones, around 75% occurring once. The receptor comes from a female donor in good health and CMV-seronegative. The sample consisted of PBMCs.

The CDR3 coding sequence is TGCAGCGTTGAACCAAGACTAGCGATGGAGACCCAGTACTTC. Residues: CSVEPRLAMETQYF. The chain is built from TRBV29-1 and TRBJ2-5; TRBD2 matches at 8 bases. Germline V gene data show CDR1 as SQVTM and CDR2 as ANQGSEA. V dropped 2 bases and J dropped 5; count of bases not matched to a gene: 7. CDR3 size: 14 residues.